This TCR beta chain was sequenced in a study of T cells in Graves' hyperthyroidism and ophthalmopathy (dated by TCRdb to between 2018 and 2021). General notes on the study: Peripheral blood was collected at initial diagnosis, before any treatment. After sampling, hyperthyroidism patients received methimazole starting at 30 mg daily, and ophthalmopathy patients received high-dose intravenous methylprednisolone. Thyroid tissue and blood T-cell repertoires from over 5 Graves' hyperthyroidism patients were also compared in the study. To identify TCR V-J signatures that set the groups apart, the researchers used a discovery cohort of about a hundred patients, made up of under 50 with Graves' ophthalmopathy and 57 with stable Graves' hyperthyroidism. An independent validation cohort of under 20 hyperthyroidism patients and 17 patients who later progressed to ophthalmopathy tested prospective prediction of ophthalmopathy. The roughly 91 discovery patients were randomly split 7:3 into training and test sets. The paper reports TCR Vbeta CDR3 sequencing of over 120 peripheral blood samples: 43 ophthalmopathy, under 85 hyperthyroidism and 17 progressor patients. Findings and caveats that apply to the study as a whole: Most expanded thyroid clonotypes (frequency above 0.001) were also found in blood, which suggests that blood repertoires may mirror thyroid immune responses. In validation, the model predicted progression to ophthalmopathy with approximately 69% sensitivity and roughly 75% specificity, a median of 6.5 months before onset. No statistical method was used to fix the sample size in advance, and group allocation was not hidden from the investigators. A 13 V-J signature model separated ophthalmopathy from stable hyperthyroidism, with around 88% sensitivity and 81.08% specificity in cross-validation and 80%/75% in testing.

Moderately to severely active disease, a Clinical Activity Score of at least 3, a NOSPECS grade of at least 4, and a duration under 3 months were present in ophthalmopathy patients. Any patient with an uncontrolled infection, another autoimmune disease, pregnancy or lactation was excluded. Diagnoses were based on clinical symptoms, serum thyroxine and TRAb, thyroid ultrasound and orbital computed tomography. PBMCs were isolated from 7.5 to 10 ml of fresh peripheral blood by Ficoll-Paque density gradient centrifugation. Total RNA was extracted using Trizol reagent, and RNA quality was assessed on an Agilent 2100 Bioanalyzer. The TCR beta CDR3 regions were amplified from the RNA transcripts. A first-round RT-PCR of the TCR CDR3 used the HTBI primer set with the Qiagen OneStep RT-PCR kit. A second multiplex PCR round built the libraries, followed by size selection and purification. Sequencing of the libraries was done on an Illumina HiSeq2000 using paired-end 100 bp reads. The source study handled its data this way. SOAPnuke was used to process the raw data, throwing out any read that contained adapters or uncalled bases, had a mean Phred below 15, or lacked an exact constant-primer or identifier match. COPE v1.2.5 was used to merge the high-quality paired reads, and each unique nucleotide sequence was defined as a clonotype. MiTCR v1.1 was used to align clonotypes to the IMGT TRBV, TRBD and TRBJ reference segments. The analysis was restricted to V-J combinations with a frequency above 0.0001, which together covered 99% to 99.2% of the repertoires. The TCS score was defined as F50 (clonal expansion) divided by E x V (chaos), with BLOSUM62-based TCRdist calculated between CDR3 peptides within each V-J. Welch's t-statistics and random forest reduced roughly 500 V-J features to 10 to 15, which were used in a naive Bayes classifier (R e1071). The public sequencing data were trimmed at Q25 with fastp and processed into clonotypes with MiXCR by TCRdb, which kept only in-frame beta chains. Entries are consolidated by CDR3 protein sequence, retaining the most common genes and DNA. The V and J calls were determined by TCRdb, not by the authors. This sample is represented by 500,000 to 650,000 distinct CDR3 sequences; roughly a sixth of them were singletons. Jointly, the top ten make up approximately 15% of the sample.

Here V drops 3 bases and J drops 2 bases, and the junction holds 6 bases not matched to any gene. From the cysteine through the phenylalanine, the CDR3 covers 17 amino acids. Only the CDR3 portion is preserved as DNA: 51 bases, with reading frame beginning at the first base. From a lookup of the germline V gene (reference sequence), CDR1 and CDR2 are LNHDA and SQIVND. A note on this clonotype: Its recognized antigen is unknown. Base qualities are missing; no much larger clone stands one base away.

The V and J genes are TRBV19 and TRBJ2-3; 12 of the junction bases match TRBD2. Sequenced sample: blood. This clonotype was sampled from a woman aged 18-29 years with Graves' ophthalmopathy. The sequence in DNA is TGTGCCAGTAGTATGTGGTCTAGCGGGGGGGCCACAGATACGCAGTATTTT. Translated, this is CASSMWSSGGATDTQYF.